The 29 T cell receptor beta chains below were found in one sample sequenced in a study of T cell changes during pregnancy in multiple sclerosis. The protocol was immunoSEQ multiplex PCR, while the TCRdb copy is restricted to in-frame clones and leaves out a portion. The sample shows 60,000 to 75,000 clones, 92% of them seen only once. The specimen was peripheral blood, collected after pregnancy. The receptors were sampled from a female donor with multiple sclerosis, enrolled in a pregnancy study.

J is TRBJ1-2 and V is TRBV21-1. TRBV21-1 is an annotated pseudogene. The CDR3 has 14 residues. The CDR3 DNA follows: TGTGCCAGCAGCGCACCACTTGCTAACTATGGCTACACCTTC. This translates into CASSAPLANYGYTF.

The chain combines TRBV4-1 with TRBJ1-1, with TRBD1 as a possible D gene (5 bases). V lost 0 bases and J lost 6, with 11 bases in between. CDR3 length: 14 residues. Germline values: CDR1 MGHRA, CDR2 YSYEKL. The CDR3 reads CASSQDRKGAEAFF. DNA for the CDR3: TGCGCCAGCAGCCAAGATCGTAAAGGGGCTGAAGCTTTCTTT.

This chain uses TRBV6-1 with TRBJ2-2; 11 bases agree with TRBD2. There are 15 residues in the CDR3. The J segment lost 6 bases and the V segment lost 2 bases, leaving 2 bases of the junction unmatched. Looked up from germline, CDR1 is MNHNS and CDR2 is SASEGT. The CDR3 loop reads CASSETSGSAGELFF. The CDR3 DNA reads as TGTGCCAGCAGTGAAACTAGCGGGAGTGCCGGGGAGCTGTTTTTT.

The V and J genes are TRBV30 and TRBJ2-5, with TRBD1 identical over 10 bases. The junction had 12 bases not matched to a gene; V was cut back by 0 bases and J by 5 bases. The germline CDR1 and CDR2 sequences are GTSNPN and SVGIG (reference sequence). The CDR3 runs 17 residues. The CDR3 DNA reads TGTGCCTGGAGTGTTCATGACAGGGGGCTTGGGTGGGAGACCCAGTACTTC. This codes for CAWSVHDRGLGWETQYF.

V usage is TRBV5-1 and J usage is TRBJ2-7; 12 bases line up with TRBD2. CDR3 length: 14 amino acids. Trimming removed 0 bases from V and 5 bases from J; junction bases left unmatched: 0. Germline CDR1 reads SGHRS; CDR2 reads YFSETQ. CDR3 sequence reads: CASSLGTSGDEQYF. The CDR3 DNA reads TGCGCCAGCAGCTTGGGGACTAGCGGGGACGAGCAGTACTTC.

J is TRBJ1-1 and V is TRBV28; tentatively, D is TRBD1 (5 bases). CDR1 and CDR2 from the germline V gene are MDHEN and SYDVKM. The CDR3 extends over 12 amino acids. Trimming removed 7 bases from V and 3 bases from J, with 9 bases in between. The CDR3 region has the DNA TGTGCCAGCACTGAACAGGACACTGAAGCTTTCTTT. This sequence encodes CASTEQDTEAFF.

The CDR3 region has the DNA TGTGCCAGCAGCTTGGATTCGAAACAGGGTAACACTGAAGCTTTCTTT. Protein sequence: CASSLDSKQGNTEAFF. V usage is TRBV5-6 and J usage is TRBJ1-1, with D tentatively TRBD1 (6 bases). V dropped 0 bases and J dropped 2 bases, with 14 bases sitting between them. The CDR3 is 16 residues long. Germline-derived CDR1 and CDR2 are SGHDT and YYEEEE.

The V call is TRBV25-1, the J call TRBJ2-6; 8 nucleotides agree with TRBD1. This CDR3 has 15 amino acids. Trimming cost V 6 bases and J 4 bases; bases outside gene matches: 5. The germline V gene has CDR1 MGHDK and CDR2 SYGVNS. CDR3 nucleotides: TGTGCCAGCAGCCCCGACAGGGGAGGGGCCAACGTCCTGACTTTC. It is translated as CASSPDRGGANVLTF.

V usage is TRBV29-1 and J usage is TRBJ1-3; 8 bases align to TRBD1. The CDR3 is made up of 14 amino acids. Per the germline V gene, CDR1 is SQVTM and CDR2 is ANQGSEA. V lost 6 bases and J lost 0; bases outside the gene matches: 4. This CDR3 is CSVDRGGSGNTIYF. CDR3 bases: TGCAGCGTCGACAGGGGCGGCTCTGGAAACACCATATATTTT.

The J gene is TRBJ2-1, the V gene TRBV5-6, with TRBD2 matching over 7 bases. The V segment lost 3 bases and the J segment 9 bases; nucleotides outside the gene matches: 18. This CDR3 has 17 residues. The germline CDR1 and CDR2 sequences are SGHDT and YYEEEE. The CDR3: CASSSLLLAFRSGEQFF. The CDR3 nucleotides are TGTGCCAGCAGCTCGTTATTACTAGCGTTCCGAAGTGGTGAGCAGTTCTTC. Complete variable domain (other parts from reference TRBV5-6 and TRBJ2-1): DAGVTQSPTHLIKTRGQQVTLRCSPKSGHDTVSWYQQALGQGPQFIFQYYEEEERQRGNFPDRFSGHQFPNYSSELNVNALLLGDSALYLCASSSLLLAFRSGEQFFGPGTRLTVL.

V usage is TRBV19 and J usage is TRBJ2-1; 7 bases fit TRBD2. The CDR3 totals 16 residues. Germline trimming cut 1 base from V and 0 bases from J; bases unmatched to any gene: 3. Germline V gene data show CDR1 as LNHDA and CDR2 as SQIVND (reference sequence). The CDR3 DNA is TGTGCCAGTAGTATAGGGGGGGGAGTCTCCTACAATGAGCAGTTCTTC. This translates into CASSIGGGVSYNEQFF.

The rearrangement uses TRBV2 and TRBJ2-1; no reliable D call. This CDR3 contains 12 residues. Germline CDR1 is SNHLY and CDR2 is FYNNEI. Trimming cost V 3 bases and J 12 bases, with 12 bases left between them. CDR3 amino acids: CASSDDGRGQFF. The CDR3 DNA sequence: TGTGCCAGCAGTGATGATGGCCGTGGGCAGTTCTTC.

This chain connects TRBV5-1 to TRBJ2-5; TRBD2 matches at 8 bases. The CDR3 runs to 14 residues. After removal of 4 bases from V and 4 bases from J, the junction contained 6 bases not matched to a gene. Germline lookup yields CDR1 SGHRS and CDR2 YFSETQ. DNA of the CDR3: TGCGCCAGCAGCAGTTCCCTAGCGGGAGAGACCCAGTACTTC. It specifies CASSSSLAGETQYF.

The chain recombines TRBV11-3 with TRBJ2-6, with D possibly matching TRBD1 (6 bases). This CDR3 has 15 amino acids. V lost 4 bases and J 2 bases, leaving 9 bases between the germline ends. Per germline, CDR1 SGHNT and CDR2 YENEEA. As DNA, the CDR3 is TGTGCCAGCAGCTCCCGACAGGCTGGGGCCAACGTCCTGACTTTC. It translates to CASSSRQAGANVLTF.

The rearrangement links TRBV4-1 to TRBJ1-2; D is possibly TRBD1 (5 bases). This CDR3 has 15 residues. Trimming left V 4 bases short and J 1 base short, with 13 bases between. Germline CDR1 reads MGHRA; CDR2 reads YSYEKL. CDR3 residues: CASSPTDNLNYGYTF. CDR3 in DNA: TGCGCCAGCAGCCCGACAGATAACCTTAACTATGGCTACACCTTC.

V is TRBV11-3 and J is TRBJ2-1; D possibly corresponds to TRBD1 (5 bases). Looked up from germline, CDR1 is SGHNT and CDR2 is YENEEA. The CDR3 spans 14 residues. The V end lost 1 base, the J end lost 5 bases, and 9 bases lay between the germline ends. In nucleotides, the CDR3 is TGTGCCAGCAGCTTAGGGGGCACCAACAATGAGCAGTTCTTC. It specifies CASSLGGTNNEQFF. Looking up the rest from reference TRBV11-3 and TRBJ2-1 gives the full variable domain: EAGVVQSPRYKIIEKKQPVAFWCNPISGHNTLYWYLQNLGQGPELLIRYENEEAVDDSQLPKDRFSAERLKGVDSTLKIQPAELGDSAVYLCASSLGGTNNEQFFGPGTRLTVL.

Concerning this clone itself: One end of the junction does not line up with germline, which may come from a read error. This chain links TRBV7-2 with TRBJ2-3; D not resolved. The CDR3 totals 13 residues. The germline CDR1 and CDR2 sequences are SGHTA and FQGNSA. CDR3 DNA: TGTGCCAGCAGCTTAGTCGGGTCCAACCCTAAAATATTT. Protein sequence: CASSLVGSNPKIF.

The chain joins TRBV27 to TRBJ2-7, with 11 nucleotides matching TRBD2. CDR1 is MNHEY and CDR2 is SMNVEV in the germline V gene (reference sequence). This CDR3 is 15 amino acids long. Trimming cost V 5 bases and J 0 bases; bases outside gene matches: 3. This CDR3 reads CASSTGLAASYEQYF. The DNA for the CDR3 is TGTGCCAGCAGTACGGGACTAGCGGCCTCCTACGAGCAGTACTTC.

This chain links TRBV9 with TRBJ2-3; TRBD2 agrees at 11 bases. Per germline, CDR1 SGDLS and CDR2 YYNGEE. This CDR3 spans 17 amino acids. V shed 0 bases, J shed 4 bases, and the junction held 7 bases outside the gene matches. CDR3 DNA: TGTGCCAGCAGCGTAGGGCTAGCGGGAGGACGGGCAGATACGCAGTATTTT. Protein: CASSVGLAGGRADTQYF.

This chain uses TRBV14 with TRBJ1-1; 7 positions agree with TRBD1. The CDR3 is 15 amino acids. Germline CDR1 and CDR2: SGHDN and FVKESK. The trim removed 4 bases at V and 2 bases at J, leaving 7 bases unmatched. The CDR3 loop reads CASSPGQLLNTEAFF. CDR3 nucleotide sequence: TGTGCCAGCAGCCCGGGACAGCTACTAAACACTGAAGCTTTCTTT.

The V gene is TRBV28, the J gene TRBJ2-3, with D tentatively TRBD1 (5 bases). CDR3 length equals 14 residues. V lost 6 bases and J lost 0, with 10 bases in between. Germline CDR1 and CDR2: MDHEN and SYDVKM. This CDR3 reads CASRRQRSTDTQYF. The DNA of the CDR3 is TGTGCCAGCAGACGACAGCGAAGCACAGATACGCAGTATTTT.

The chain employs TRBV29-1 and TRBJ2-1; weak D call: TRBD2 (5 bases). The V gene lost 4 bases and the J gene lost 6 bases, with 13 bases spanning the gap. The CDR3 extends over 13 amino acids. From germline, CDR1 is SQVTM and CDR2 ANQGSEA. DNA for the CDR3: TGCAGCGTTGCGTCTCTTGAGGGCAATGAGCAGTTCTTC. It codes for CSVASLEGNEQFF.

The genes are TRBV6-4 and TRBJ1-5; D remains unclear. Germline V gene data show CDR1 as MRHNA and CDR2 as SNTAGT. The CDR3 has 13 amino acids. V dropped 3 bases and J dropped 2 bases, with 5 bases sitting between them. The DNA for the CDR3 is TGTGCCAGCAGTGAGGAGGGCAATCAGCCCCAGCATTTT. It specifies CASSEEGNQPQHF.

The rearrangement links TRBV7-3 to TRBJ1-2, with D perhaps TRBD1 (6 bases). The CDR3 is 15 residues long. V lost 0 bases, J lost 8 bases, and 16 bases lay in between. Germline-derived CDR1 and CDR2 are SGHTA and FQGTGA. In nucleotides, the CDR3 is TGTGCCAGCAGCTTAACGGGGGGGGCGCCTTGGGGCTACACCTTC. This gives the protein CASSLTGGAPWGYTF.

The gene calls are TRBV2 and TRBJ1-1, with unresolved D. CDR1 SNHLY and CDR2 FYNNEI come from the germline V gene. The CDR3 extends over 13 amino acids. Trimming removed 6 bases at V and 6 bases at J, with 14 bases between. The CDR3 bases are TGTGCCAGCAGCCCTTCCCACACCGCTGAAGCTTTCTTT. Translated: CASSPSHTAEAFF. The whole variable domain, remainder taken from reference TRBV2 and TRBJ1-1, is EPEVTQTPSHQVTQMGQEVILRCVPISNHLYFYWYRQILGQKVEFLVSFYNNEISEKSEIFDDQFSVERPDGSNFTLKIRSTKLEDSAMYFCASSPSHTAEAFFGQGTRLTVV.

The chain links TRBV29-1 to TRBJ1-1; D might be TRBD1 (5 bases). Germline V gene sequence: CDR1 SQVTM, CDR2 ANQGSEA. The CDR3 runs to 12 residues. The CDR3 DNA is TGCAGTACCGGGGACTGGAACACTGAAGCTTTCTTT. It codes for CSTGDWNTEAFF.

V usage is TRBV5-4 and J usage is TRBJ2-2; D possibly corresponds to TRBD1 (6 bases). This CDR3 is built from 16 residues. The V end lost 4 bases, the J end lost 5 bases, and 18 bases lay between the germline ends. Germline V lookup: CDR1 SGHNT, CDR2 YYREEE (reference sequence). In DNA, the CDR3 is TGTGCCAGCAGCCCCTCCGCAGGGGATTTTACCGGGGAGCTGTTTTTT. This sequence encodes CASSPSAGDFTGELFF. Full variable domain (remainder filled in from reference TRBV5-4 and TRBJ2-2): ETGVTQSPTHLIKTRGQQVTLRCSSQSGHNTVSWYQQALGQGPQFIFQYYREEENGRGNFPPRFSGLQFPNYSSELNVNALELDDSALYLCASSPSAGDFTGELFFGEGSRLTVL.

This chain links TRBV30 with TRBJ1-2, with D uncertain. Germline-derived CDR1 and CDR2 are GTSNPN and SVGIG (reference sequence). With 0 bases removed from V and 5 bases from J, the gap between germline ends came to 10 bases. This CDR3 has 13 residues. The CDR3 reads CAWSVPGDYGYTF. The DNA for the CDR3 is TGTGCCTGGAGTGTCCCCGGGGATTATGGCTACACCTTC.

The gene calls are TRBV5-1 and TRBJ2-5, with TRBD1 identical over 11 bases. The CDR3 is 16 amino acids. The germline CDR1 and CDR2 sequences are SGHRS and YFSETQ. Trimming cost V 0 bases and J 5 bases; bases outside gene matches: 6. CDR3 loop: CASSLEDRGLGETQYF. For the CDR3, the DNA is TGCGCCAGCAGCTTGGAGGACAGGGGGCTAGGTGAGACCCAGTACTTC.